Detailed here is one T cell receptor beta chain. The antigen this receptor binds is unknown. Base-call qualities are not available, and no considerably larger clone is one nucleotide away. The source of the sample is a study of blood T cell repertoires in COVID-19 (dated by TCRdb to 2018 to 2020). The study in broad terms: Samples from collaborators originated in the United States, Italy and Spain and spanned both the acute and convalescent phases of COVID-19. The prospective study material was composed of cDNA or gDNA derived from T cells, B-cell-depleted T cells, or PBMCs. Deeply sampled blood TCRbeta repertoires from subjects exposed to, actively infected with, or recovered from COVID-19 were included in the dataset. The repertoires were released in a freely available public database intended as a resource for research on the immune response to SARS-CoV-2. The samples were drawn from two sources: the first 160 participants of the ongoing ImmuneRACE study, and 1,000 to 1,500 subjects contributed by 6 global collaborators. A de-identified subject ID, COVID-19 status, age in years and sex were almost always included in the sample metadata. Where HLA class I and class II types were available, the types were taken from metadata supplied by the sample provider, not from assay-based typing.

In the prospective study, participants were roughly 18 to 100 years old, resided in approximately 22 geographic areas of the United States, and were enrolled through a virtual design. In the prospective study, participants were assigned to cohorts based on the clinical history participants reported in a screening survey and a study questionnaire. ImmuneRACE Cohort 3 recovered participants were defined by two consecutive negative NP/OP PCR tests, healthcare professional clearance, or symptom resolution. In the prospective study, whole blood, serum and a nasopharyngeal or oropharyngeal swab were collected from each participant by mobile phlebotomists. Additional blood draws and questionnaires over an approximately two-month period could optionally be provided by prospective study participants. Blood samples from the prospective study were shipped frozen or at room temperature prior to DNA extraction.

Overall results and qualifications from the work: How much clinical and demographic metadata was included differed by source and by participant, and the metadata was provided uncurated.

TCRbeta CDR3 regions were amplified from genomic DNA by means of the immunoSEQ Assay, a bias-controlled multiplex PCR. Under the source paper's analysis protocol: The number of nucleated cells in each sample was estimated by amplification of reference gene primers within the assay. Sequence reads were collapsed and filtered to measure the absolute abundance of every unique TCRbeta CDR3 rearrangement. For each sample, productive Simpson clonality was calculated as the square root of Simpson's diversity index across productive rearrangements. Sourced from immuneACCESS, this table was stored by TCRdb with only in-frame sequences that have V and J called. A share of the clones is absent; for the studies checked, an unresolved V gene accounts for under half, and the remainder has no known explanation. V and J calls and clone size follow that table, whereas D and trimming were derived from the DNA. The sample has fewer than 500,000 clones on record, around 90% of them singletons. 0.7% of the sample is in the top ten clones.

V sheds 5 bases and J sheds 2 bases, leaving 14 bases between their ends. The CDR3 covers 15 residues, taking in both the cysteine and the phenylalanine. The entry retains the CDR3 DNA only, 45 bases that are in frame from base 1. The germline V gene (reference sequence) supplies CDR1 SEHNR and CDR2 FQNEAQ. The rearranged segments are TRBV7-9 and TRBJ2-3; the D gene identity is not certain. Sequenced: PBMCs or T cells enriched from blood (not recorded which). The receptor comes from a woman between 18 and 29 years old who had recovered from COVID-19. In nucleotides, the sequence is TGTGCCAGCAGCCAAACACGAGACAACACAGATACGCAGTATTTT. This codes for CASSQTRDNTDTQYF.